These T cell receptor beta chains were read from a single sample in a study of T-cell memory formation after mild COVID-19. Each CDR3 protein gets one entry after TCRdb re-called the 5' RACE reads with MiXCR. Of around 300,000 distinct CDR3 sequences listed, roughly 13% are singletons. The source material was PBMCs or a T cell subset sorted from them (not recorded which). These receptors all stem from a man aged 18 to 30 who had mild COVID-19 (a few samples of this study predate the infection). Cell type and time point are not known. Each CDR3 is given with its conserved first and last residue. D genes are given only for firm matches. Expanded clones get a size class; other rows say once, few or many, or leave the size out.

abundance,d_gene,j_gene,v_gene,CDR3nt,CDR3aa
once,.,TRBJ1-5,TRBV12-3/TRBV12-4,TGTGCCAGCACCAGTAGCAATCAGCCCCAGCATTTT,CASTSSNQPQHF
.,.,TRBJ2-7,TRBV18,TGTGCCAGCTCACCACCGGGTGTGAGCGGTGGGGAGCAGTACTTC,CASSPPGVSGGEQYF
.,.,TRBJ2-6,TRBV27,TGTGCCAGCAGTTGGGGTGTTTATGGGGCCAACGTCCTGACTTTC,CASSWGVYGANVLTF
few,TRBD1,TRBJ1-1,TRBV6-2/TRBV6-3,TGTGCCAGCAGACAGGGGAAGCTGGAAGCTTTCTTT,CASRQGKLEAFF
.,.,TRBJ2-1,TRBV12-3/TRBV12-4,TGTGCCAGCAGTCATGGGGCCAAATACCACTACAATGAGCAGTTCTTC,CASSHGAKYHYNEQFF
.,.,TRBJ1-2,TRBV5-1,TGCGCCAGCAGCTCTCTATATATTGGGGGAGCTGGCTACACCTTC,CASSSLYIGGAGYTF
.,TRBD1,TRBJ1-5,TRBV6-1,TGTGCCAGCAGCGACAGGGGGGCTAGCAATCAGCCCCAGCATTTT,CASSDRGASNQPQHF
few,.,TRBJ1-6,TRBV24-1,TGTGCCACCCCACGCGGTGCGGGCAATTCACCCCTCCACTTT,CATPRGAGNSPLHF
.,.,TRBJ2-7,TRBV27,TGTGCCAGCAGTTTATTTCCGGGGGCCTACGAGCAGTACTTC,CASSLFPGAYEQYF
many,.,TRBJ2-5,TRBV7-6,TGTGCCAGCAGCTTAGCGTGGGTCAGCGAGACCCAGTACTTC,CASSLAWVSETQYF
few,.,TRBJ2-7,TRBV10-3,TGTGCCATCAGTGACCCGAAGGGGTACGAGCAGTACTTC,CAISDPKGYEQYF
few,.,TRBJ2-1,TRBV7-3,TGTGCCAGCAGCTTCACGGGGAGCTCCTACAATGAGCAGTTCTTC,CASSFTGSSYNEQFF
few,.,TRBJ2-3,TRBV7-2,TGTGCCAGCACCGACAGGATTAGCACAGATACGCAGTATTTT,CASTDRISTDTQYF
many,TRBD2,TRBJ2-3,TRBV6-5,TGTGCCAGCGGGAACGGGGGGGTCACAGATACGCAGTATTTT,CASGNGGVTDTQYF
many,.,TRBJ2-3,TRBV30,TGTGCCTGGAGTAGGGGATACACAGATACGCAGTATTTT,CAWSRGYTDTQYF
many,TRBD2,TRBJ2-1,TRBV24-1,TGTGCCACCAGTGACGTAGGGACTAGCGGGGGGGCTTGGAATGAGCAGTTCTTC,CATSDVGTSGGAWNEQFF
many,.,TRBJ2-1,TRBV7-8,TGTGCCAGCAGCTTAGCGAATAGGAGGGCTAACTACAATGAGCAGTTCTTC,CASSLANRRANYNEQFF
few,.,TRBJ1-6,TRBV12-3/TRBV12-4,TGTGCCAGCACCACGACACTGTATAATTCACCCCTCCACTTT,CASTTTLYNSPLHF
few,.,TRBJ1-1,TRBV6-1,TGTGCCAGCAGTGCGCGGAAGGAGCTGGGCACTGAAGCTTTCTTT,CASSARKELGTEAFF
.,TRBD1,TRBJ2-1,TRBV5-1,TGCGCCAGCAGCTTGAGGGACAGATCCCGCAATGAGCAGTTCTTC,CASSLRDRSRNEQFF
.,TRBD1,TRBJ2-2,TRBV4-3,TGCGCCAGCAGCCTTGACAGGGCGTTTATGACCGGGGAGCTGTTTTTT,CASSLDRAFMTGELFF
few,.,TRBJ2-7,TRBV19,TGTGCCAGTAGTAATGAAGCGAGAACTATGGGCTACGAGCAGTACTTC,CASSNEARTMGYEQYF
.,.,TRBJ2-6,TRBV24-1,TGTGCCACCAGCGTAACTGGGGCCAACGTCCTGACTTTC,CATSVTGANVLTF
.,.,TRBJ1-2,TRBV30,TGTGCCTGGGAGGACGGTGGTCTCCACACCTTC,CAWEDGGLHTF
.,.,TRBJ1-2,TRBV5-1,TGCGCCAGCAGTGAGACAGGAGAATTGTACTATGGCTACACCTTC,CASSETGELYYGYTF
few,TRBD1,TRBJ1-3,TRBV12-5,TGTGCTAGTGGTTTGGTACTGGACAGGGGGCACTCTGGAAACACCATATATTTT,CASGLVLDRGHSGNTIYF
.,TRBD2,TRBJ2-1,TRBV5-5,TGTGCCAGCAGCTTAGCCCCGCAAAGGACACTAGCGGGTTTCTACAATGAGCAGTTCTTC,CASSLAPQRTLAGFYNEQFF
few,TRBD2,TRBJ2-1,TRBV12-3/TRBV12-4,TGTGCCAGCAGTTTGAGCGGGGGGGAAAACAATGAGCAGTTCTTC,CASSLSGGENNEQFF
few,.,TRBJ1-5,TRBV28,TGTGCCACCCTGGGGGGGAGGATGACCACCCATCAGCCCCAGCATTTT,CATLGGRMTTHQPQHF
few,TRBD2,TRBJ2-2,TRBV30,TGTGCCTGGAGTCTAGCGGGGACAACCGGGGAGCTGTTTTTT,CAWSLAGTTGELFF
few,.,TRBJ2-7,TRBV10-2,TGCGCCAGCAGTGTCCCCCTTAGGTGGGGCGAAGGCTACGAGCAGTACTTC,CASSVPLRWGEGYEQYF
few,.,TRBJ2-1,TRBV29-1,TGCAGCGTGGCCAGTTACAATGAGCAGTTCTTC,CSVASYNEQFF
few,.,TRBJ2-2,TRBV28,TGTGCCAGCAGTATTGTCGGCGCGAACACCGGGGAGCTGTTTTTT,CASSIVGANTGELFF
few,.,TRBJ2-7,TRBV4-1,TGCGCCAGCAGCCCGGAAGCTACATGGGACTACGAGCAGTACTTC,CASSPEATWDYEQYF
.,.,TRBJ2-5,TRBV6-6,TGTGCCAGCAGTTACTGGGGTGGACAAGAGACCCAGTACTTC,CASSYWGGQETQYF
.,.,TRBJ2-5,TRBV28,TGTGCCAGCAGTTTCTCCGGCCTGCCGGGGACCCAGTACTTC,CASSFSGLPGTQYF
few,.,TRBJ2-3,TRBV9,TGTGCCAGCAGCGCTCCGGTGGGGGAACCTACAGATACGCAGTATTTT,CASSAPVGEPTDTQYF
.,.,TRBJ1-1,TRBV6-5,TGTGCCAGCAGAAGAGATATGAACACTGAAGCTTTCTTT,CASRRDMNTEAFF
.,.,TRBJ2-7,TRBV11-1,TGTGCCAGCAGCCCTCGAGCAGCCAGCTCCTACGAGCAGTACTTC,CASSPRAASSYEQYF
many,.,TRBJ2-3,TRBV4-1,TGCGCCAGCAGCCAAGAGGCTGCCCCTAACACAGATACGCAGTATTTT,CASSQEAAPNTDTQYF
.,.,TRBJ2-5,TRBV20-1,TGCAGTGCCAGGGGCCGGCGGGGAGGGGAGACCCAGTACTTC,CSARGRRGGETQYF
many,TRBD1,TRBJ1-6,TRBV6-5,TGTGCCAGCAGTTACGCACAGGGGGTCTCACCCCTCCACTTT,CASSYAQGVSPLHF
few,.,TRBJ1-1,TRBV4-1,TGCGCCAGCAGCCCCTCGGGGGACACTGAAGCTTTCTTT,CASSPSGDTEAFF
few,.,TRBJ1-2,TRBV7-9,TGTGCCAGCAGCTTAACTCATGGCCCGGACTATGGCTACACCTTC,CASSLTHGPDYGYTF
.,TRBD2,TRBJ2-1,TRBV27,TGTGCCAGCCGGGCCGGGACTAGCGGCTACAATGAGCAGTTCTTC,CASRAGTSGYNEQFF
.,.,TRBJ2-7,TRBV7-2,TGTGCCAGCAGCTCGTTCGGGACGTTAAGAGGAGAGCAGTACTTC,CASSSFGTLRGEQYF
.,.,TRBJ2-1,TRBV29-1,TGCAGCGTCCACCTTTCTAGTTTTGAGCAGTTCTTC,CSVHLSSFEQFF
few,.,TRBJ2-3,TRBV20-1,TGCAGTGCTAGAGGAGATCGACGGGGCACAGATACGCAGTATTTT,CSARGDRRGTDTQYF
.,TRBD1,TRBJ1-1,TRBV3-1,TGTGCCAGCAGCCAGGAACAGGGGCTAGGTGAAGCTTTCTTT,CASSQEQGLGEAFF
many,TRBD2,TRBJ2-2,TRBV27,TGTGCCAGCAGTGGCTTGAGGCGGGGGGGCCCGAACACCGGGGAGCTGTTTTTT,CASSGLRRGGPNTGELFF
.,.,TRBJ1-6,TRBV23-1,TGCGCCAGCAAGCATATTCAGGGCCCACCCCTCCACTTT,CASKHIQGPPLHF
.,.,TRBJ2-5,TRBV7-2,TGTGCCAGCAGCTTAGGTCCGTGGGGTCAAGAGACCCAGTACTTC,CASSLGPWGQETQYF
.,.,TRBJ2-2,TRBV4-3,TGCGCCAGCAGCCAAGGCTCGGGGTCCCGGAGTTTCGCGAACACCGGGGAGCTGTTTTTT,CASSQGSGSRSFANTGELFF
.,TRBD1,TRBJ2-2,TRBV7-8,TGTGCCAGCAGGAGACTCCGGGACAGGGGGCTGGAGGGGGAGCTGTTTTTT,CASRRLRDRGLEGELFF
few,TRBD2,TRBJ2-5,TRBV2,TGTGCCAGCAGCGAGGGAAGCGGGGCCCAAGAGACCCAGTACTTC,CASSEGSGAQETQYF
few,TRBD1,TRBJ2-1,TRBV20-1,TGCAGTGCTAGTTTAAGGAACAGGGGCAAGAATGAGCAGTTCTTC,CSASLRNRGKNEQFF
few,TRBD1,TRBJ2-7,TRBV20-1,TGCAGTGCTTCGACAGGGGGCGACGAGCAGTACTTC,CSASTGGDEQYF
few,TRBD1,TRBJ1-1,TRBV10-3,TGTGCCATCAGTGAACAGGGGATACCTGGGGGTGAAGCTTTCTTT,CAISEQGIPGGEAFF